The clone carrying this T cell receptor beta chain showed up just a few times. The target antigen is unknown. This sample was taken from a study of CD8 T cells in ankylosing spondylitis. Study-level points and caveats: It was reported that disease-linked clones were significantly enriched in matched ankylosing spondylitis synovial fluid. The authors found the disease-linked clones to be CD8+ and relatively rare in peripheral blood. What appeared characteristic of ankylosing spondylitis blood was a TCR beta motif of fewer than ten highly homologous variants.

The germline CDR1 and CDR2 sequences are DFQATT and SNEGSKA (reference sequence). This CDR3 comprises 14 residues. V was shortened by 3 bases and J by 0 bases, with 9 bases between the two germline ends. In making TCR beta libraries, quantitative 5'-RACE with molecular barcodes was used. TCRdb fed the 5' RACE reads into MiXCR, producing one record per CDR3 protein. The sample includes roughly 130,000 distinct CDR3 sequences, roughly 8% of them seen just once. Sequences were obtained from synovial fluid, either unsorted or a sorted T cell fraction (not recorded which). The V call is TRBV20-1, the J call TRBJ1-5; TRBD1 might be the D (6 bases). The sequence was collected from a male donor with ankylosing spondylitis. The DNA for the CDR3 is TGCAGTGCTAGTCGACAGGATAGCAATCAGCCCCAGCATTTT. Protein product: CSASRQDSNQPQHF.